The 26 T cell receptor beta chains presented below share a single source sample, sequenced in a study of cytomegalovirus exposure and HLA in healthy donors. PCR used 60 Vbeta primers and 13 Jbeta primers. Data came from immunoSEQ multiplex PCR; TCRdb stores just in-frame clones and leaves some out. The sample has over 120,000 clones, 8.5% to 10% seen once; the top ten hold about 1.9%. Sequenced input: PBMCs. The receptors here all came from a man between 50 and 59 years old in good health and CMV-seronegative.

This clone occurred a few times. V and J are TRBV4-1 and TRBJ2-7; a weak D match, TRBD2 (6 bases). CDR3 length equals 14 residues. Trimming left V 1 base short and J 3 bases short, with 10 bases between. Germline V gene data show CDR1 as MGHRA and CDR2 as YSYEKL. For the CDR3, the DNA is TGCGCCAGCAGCCAAGGCCAGGAGGGCTACGAGCAGTACTTC. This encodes CASSQGQEGYEQYF.

CDR3 sequence (DNA): TGTGCCAGCAGCCCGGGAGGGACTCTAGATACGCAGTATTTT. This translates into CASSPGGTLDTQYF. This chain uses TRBV11-2 with TRBJ2-3, with TRBD2 matching over 8 bases. V lost 5 bases and J lost 5; bases outside the gene matches: 6. In germline, CDR1 is SGHAT, CDR2 FQNNGV. The CDR3 is 14 amino acids.

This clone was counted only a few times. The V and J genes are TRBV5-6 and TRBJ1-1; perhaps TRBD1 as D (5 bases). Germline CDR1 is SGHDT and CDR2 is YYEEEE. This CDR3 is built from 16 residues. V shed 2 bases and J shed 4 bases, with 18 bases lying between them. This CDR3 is CASSFRLGGVATEAFF. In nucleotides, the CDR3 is TGTGCCAGCAGCTTCCGCTTGGGAGGGGTAGCCACTGAAGCTTTCTTT.

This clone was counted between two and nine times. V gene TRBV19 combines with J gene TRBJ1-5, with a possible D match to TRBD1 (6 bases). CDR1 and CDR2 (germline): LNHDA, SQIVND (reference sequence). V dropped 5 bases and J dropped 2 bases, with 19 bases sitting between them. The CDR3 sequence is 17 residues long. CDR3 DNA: TGTGCCAGTAGTGCCCGACAGGCCTTGGGGGGCAATCAGCCCCAGCATTTT. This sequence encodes CASSARQALGGNQPQHF.

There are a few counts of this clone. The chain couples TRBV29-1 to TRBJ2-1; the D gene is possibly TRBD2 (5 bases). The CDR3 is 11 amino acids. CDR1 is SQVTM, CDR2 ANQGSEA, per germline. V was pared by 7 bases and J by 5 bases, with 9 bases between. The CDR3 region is CSGTGNNEQFF. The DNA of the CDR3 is TGCAGCGGGACGGGGAACAATGAGCAGTTCTTC.

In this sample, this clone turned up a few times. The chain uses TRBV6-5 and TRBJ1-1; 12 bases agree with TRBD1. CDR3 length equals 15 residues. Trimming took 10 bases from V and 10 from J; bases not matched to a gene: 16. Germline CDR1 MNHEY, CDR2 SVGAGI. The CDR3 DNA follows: TGTGCCACCTGTCCGGGGGACAGGGGGCAAGGCCGAGCTTTCTTT. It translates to CATCPGDRGQGRAFF.

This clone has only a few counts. In DNA form, the CDR3 reads TGTGCCAGCAGTGAAGGACTAGCAATGGAGACCCAGTACTTC. Amino acids: CASSEGLAMETQYF. V usage is TRBV6-1 and J usage is TRBJ2-5; 7 positions match TRBD2. With V trimmed by 1 base and J by 5 bases, 4 bases remained unmatched. The CDR3 totals 14 residues. The germline V gene has CDR1 MNHNS and CDR2 SASEGT.

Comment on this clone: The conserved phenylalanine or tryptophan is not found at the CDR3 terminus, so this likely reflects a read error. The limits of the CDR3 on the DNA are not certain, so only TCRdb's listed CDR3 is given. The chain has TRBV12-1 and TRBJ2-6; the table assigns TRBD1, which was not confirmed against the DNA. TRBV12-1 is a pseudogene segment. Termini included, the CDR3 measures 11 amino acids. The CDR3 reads CASSVLRDRVV.

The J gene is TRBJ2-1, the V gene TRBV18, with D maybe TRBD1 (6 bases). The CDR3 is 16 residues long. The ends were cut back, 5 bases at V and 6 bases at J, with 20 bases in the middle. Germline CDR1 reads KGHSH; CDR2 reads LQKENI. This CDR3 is CASSTTGCHLRNEQFF. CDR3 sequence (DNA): TGTGCCAGCTCAACAACAGGGTGTCACCTTCGCAATGAGCAGTTCTTC. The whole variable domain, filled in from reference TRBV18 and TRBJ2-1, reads NAGVMQNPRHLVRRRGQEARLRCSPMKGHSHVYWYRQLPEEGLKFMVYLQKENIIDESGMPKERFSAEFPKEGPSILRIQQVVRGDSAAYFCASSTTGCHLRNEQFFGPGTRLTVL.

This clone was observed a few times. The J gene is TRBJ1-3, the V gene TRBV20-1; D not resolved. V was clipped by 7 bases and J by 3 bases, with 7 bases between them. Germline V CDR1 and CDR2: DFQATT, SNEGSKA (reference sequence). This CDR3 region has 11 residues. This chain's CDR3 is CSVQFGNTIYF. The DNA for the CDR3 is TGCAGTGTTCAGTTTGGAAACACCATATATTTT.

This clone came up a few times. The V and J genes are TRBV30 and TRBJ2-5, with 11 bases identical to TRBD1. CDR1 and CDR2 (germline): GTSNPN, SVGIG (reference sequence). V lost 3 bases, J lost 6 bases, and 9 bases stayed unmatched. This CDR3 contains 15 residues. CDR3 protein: CAWSLLGTGGQTQYF. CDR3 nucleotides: TGTGCCTGGAGCCTCCTGGGGACAGGGGGACAGACCCAGTACTTC. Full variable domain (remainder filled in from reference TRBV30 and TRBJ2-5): SQTIHQWPATLVQPVGSPLSLECTVEGTSNPNLYWYRQAAGRGLQLLFYSVGIGQISSEVPQNLSASRPQDRQFILSSKKLLLSDSGFYLCAWSLLGTGGQTQYFGPGTRLLVL.

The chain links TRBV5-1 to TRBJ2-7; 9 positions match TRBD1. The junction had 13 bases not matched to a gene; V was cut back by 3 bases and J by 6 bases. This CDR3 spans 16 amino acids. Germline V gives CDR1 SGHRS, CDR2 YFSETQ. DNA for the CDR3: TGCGCCAGCAGCTGGGACCACAGGGGGCTCGGCTCCGAGCAGTACTTC. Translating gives CASSWDHRGLGSEQYF.

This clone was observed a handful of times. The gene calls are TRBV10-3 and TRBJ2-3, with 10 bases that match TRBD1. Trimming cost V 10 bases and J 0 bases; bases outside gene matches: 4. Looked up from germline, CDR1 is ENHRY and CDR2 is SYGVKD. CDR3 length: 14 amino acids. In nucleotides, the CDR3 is TGTGCCAGCTCGGGACAGGGGAGCACAGATACGCAGTATTTT. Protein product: CASSGQGSTDTQYF.

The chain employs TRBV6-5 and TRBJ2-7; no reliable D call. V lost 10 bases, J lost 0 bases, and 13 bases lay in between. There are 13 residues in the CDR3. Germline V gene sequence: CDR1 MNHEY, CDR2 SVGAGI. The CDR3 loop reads CATHRFSSYEQYF. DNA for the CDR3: TGTGCCACCCACCGTTTCAGCTCCTACGAGCAGTACTTC.

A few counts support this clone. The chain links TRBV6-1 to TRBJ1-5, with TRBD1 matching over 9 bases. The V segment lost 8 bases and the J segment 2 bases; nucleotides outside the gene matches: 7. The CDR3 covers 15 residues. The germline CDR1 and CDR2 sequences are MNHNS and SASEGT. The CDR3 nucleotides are TGTGCCAGCGGACAGGGGAAGGGAGGCAATCAGCCCCAGCATTTT. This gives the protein CASGQGKGGNQPQHF.

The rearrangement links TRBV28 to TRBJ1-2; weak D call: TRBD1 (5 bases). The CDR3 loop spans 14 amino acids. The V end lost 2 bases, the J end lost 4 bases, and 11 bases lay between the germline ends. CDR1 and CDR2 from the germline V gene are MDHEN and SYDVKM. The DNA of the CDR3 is TGTGCCAGCAGTTTACTGGGACTTGGCTATGGCTACACCTTC. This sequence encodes CASSLLGLGYGYTF.

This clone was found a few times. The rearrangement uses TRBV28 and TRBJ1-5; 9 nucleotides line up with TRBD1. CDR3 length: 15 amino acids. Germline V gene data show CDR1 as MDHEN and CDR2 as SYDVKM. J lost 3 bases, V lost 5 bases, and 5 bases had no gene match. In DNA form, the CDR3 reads TGTGCCAGCAGTCTGGGACAGGGCTACAATCAGCCCCAGCATTTT. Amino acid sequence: CASSLGQGYNQPQHF.

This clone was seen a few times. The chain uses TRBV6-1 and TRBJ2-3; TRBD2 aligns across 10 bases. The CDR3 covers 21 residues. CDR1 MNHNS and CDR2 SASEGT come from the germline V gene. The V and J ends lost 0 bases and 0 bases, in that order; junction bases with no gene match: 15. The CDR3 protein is CASSEAPGLVAGGSSTDTQYF. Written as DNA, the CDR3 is TGTGCCAGCAGTGAAGCTCCCGGTCTGGTAGCGGGGGGATCCAGCACAGATACGCAGTATTTT.

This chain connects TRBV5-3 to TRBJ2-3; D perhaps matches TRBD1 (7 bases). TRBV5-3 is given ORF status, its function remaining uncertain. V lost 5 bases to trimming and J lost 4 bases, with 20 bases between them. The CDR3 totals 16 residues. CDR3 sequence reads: CARSPDREVVPDTQYF. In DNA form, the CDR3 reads TGTGCCAGAAGTCCCGACAGGGAGGTAGTCCCAGATACGCAGTATTTT.

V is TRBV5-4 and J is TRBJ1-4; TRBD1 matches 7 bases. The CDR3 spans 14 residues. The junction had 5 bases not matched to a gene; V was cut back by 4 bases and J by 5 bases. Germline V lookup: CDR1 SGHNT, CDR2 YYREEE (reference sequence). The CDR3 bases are TGTGCCAGCAGCAAGGGGACAGAAAATGAAAAACTGTTTTTT. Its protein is CASSKGTENEKLFF. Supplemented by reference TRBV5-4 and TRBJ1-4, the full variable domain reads ETGVTQSPTHLIKTRGQQVTLRCSSQSGHNTVSWYQQALGQGPQFIFQYYREEENGRGNFPPRFSGLQFPNYSSELNVNALELDDSALYLCASSKGTENEKLFFGSGTQLSVL.

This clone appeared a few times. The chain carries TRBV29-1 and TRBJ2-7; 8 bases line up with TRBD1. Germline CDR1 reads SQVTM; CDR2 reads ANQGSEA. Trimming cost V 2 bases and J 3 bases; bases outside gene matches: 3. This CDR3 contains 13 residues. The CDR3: CSVERTGSYEQYF. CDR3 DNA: TGCAGCGTTGAAAGGACAGGGAGCTACGAGCAGTACTTC.

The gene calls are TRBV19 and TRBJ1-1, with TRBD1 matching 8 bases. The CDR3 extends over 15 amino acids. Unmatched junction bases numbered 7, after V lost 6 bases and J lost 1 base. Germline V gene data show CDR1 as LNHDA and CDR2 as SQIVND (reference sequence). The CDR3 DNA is TGTGCCAGTAGGGTTAGACAGGGGAGGAACACTGAAGCTTTCTTT. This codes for CASRVRQGRNTEAFF.

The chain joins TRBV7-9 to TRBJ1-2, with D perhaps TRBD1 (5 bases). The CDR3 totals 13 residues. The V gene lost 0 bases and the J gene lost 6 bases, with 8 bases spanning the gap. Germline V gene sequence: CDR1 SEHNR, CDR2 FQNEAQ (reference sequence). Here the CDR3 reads CASSLAGRDGYTF. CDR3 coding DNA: TGTGCCAGCAGCTTAGCGGGCAGGGATGGCTACACCTTC.

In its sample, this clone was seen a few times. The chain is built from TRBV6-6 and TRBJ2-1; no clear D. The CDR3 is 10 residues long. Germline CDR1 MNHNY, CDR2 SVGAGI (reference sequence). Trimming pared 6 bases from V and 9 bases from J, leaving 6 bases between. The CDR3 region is CASSSSEQFF. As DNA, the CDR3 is TGTGCCAGCAGCTCCAGTGAGCAGTTCTTC.

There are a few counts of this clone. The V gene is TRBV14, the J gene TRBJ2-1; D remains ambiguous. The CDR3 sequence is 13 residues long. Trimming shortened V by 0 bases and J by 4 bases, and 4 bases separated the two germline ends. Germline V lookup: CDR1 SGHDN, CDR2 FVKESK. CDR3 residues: CASSQDRYNEQFF. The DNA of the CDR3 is TGTGCCAGCAGCCAAGACAGGTACAATGAGCAGTTCTTC.

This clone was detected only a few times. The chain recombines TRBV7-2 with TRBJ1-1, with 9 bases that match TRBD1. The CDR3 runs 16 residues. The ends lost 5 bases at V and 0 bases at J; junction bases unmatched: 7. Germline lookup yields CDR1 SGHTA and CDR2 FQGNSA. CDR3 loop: CASSPGQGRLNTEAFF. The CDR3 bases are TGTGCCAGCAGCCCGGGACAGGGAAGGTTGAACACTGAAGCTTTCTTT.